The 21 T cell receptor beta chains below were found in one sample sequenced in a study of T cells in Graves' hyperthyroidism and ophthalmopathy. Researchers took RNA transcripts and amplified the TCR beta CDR3 regions from them. The primer set for the first-round RT-PCR of the TCR CDR3 was HTBI. TCRdb redid the calling of the multiplex PCR reads with MiXCR, one entry per CDR3 protein. This sample carries 480,000 or so distinct CDR3 sequences, around an eighth of them seen once, and the ten largest clones take less than 20%. Sequencing used blood. These receptors were taken from a woman in her late teens or twenties with Graves' hyperthyroidism.

This clonotype was seen many times. V is TRBV2 and J is TRBJ1-6; 7 bases are shared with TRBD1. The V and J ends lost 5 bases and 0 bases, in that order; junction bases with no gene match: 7. Germline values: CDR1 SNHLY, CDR2 FYNNEI. The CDR3 covers 17 residues. For the CDR3, the DNA is TGTGCCAGCAGTTCCTCGACAGGGAACTCCTATAATTCACCCCTCCACTTT. It translates to CASSSSTGNSYNSPLHF.

This clonotype turned up a few times. This sequence joins TRBV29-1 and TRBJ1-2; the D is unclear. Germline CDR1 and CDR2: SQVTM and ANQGSEA. The CDR3 consists of 11 residues. The V gene lost 4 bases and the J gene lost 7 bases, with 10 bases spanning the gap. CDR3: CSVGSVGGYTF. The CDR3, as DNA: TGCAGCGTTGGCTCAGTTGGTGGCTACACCTTC.

The chain has TRBV4-1 and TRBJ2-4; D gene ambiguous. The CDR3 has 13 residues. V dropped 2 bases and J dropped 9 bases, with 11 bases sitting between them. From germline, CDR1 is MGHRA and CDR2 YSYEKL. This CDR3 is CASSQIESVIQYF. For the CDR3, the DNA is TGCGCCAGCAGCCAAATTGAAAGCGTCATTCAGTACTTC.

This clonotype has a count of ten or more. The chain couples TRBV10-3 to TRBJ1-1, with 7 bases identical to TRBD1. This CDR3 spans 18 amino acids. The V and J ends lost 6 bases and 0 bases, in that order; junction bases with no gene match: 16. Germline CDR1 reads ENHRY; CDR2 reads SYGVKD. DNA of the CDR3: TGTGCCATCAGGGACTCTACAGGGGCGGGAAACCTGAACACTGAAGCTTTCTTT. This translates into CAIRDSTGAGNLNTEAFF.

The chain links TRBV7-9 to TRBJ1-4; tentative D call: TRBD1 (6 bases). V lost 1 base, J lost 16 bases, and 16 bases lay in between. Germline assignment: CDR1 SEHNR and CDR2 FQNEAQ (reference sequence). The CDR3 is made up of 13 amino acids. CDR3 bases: TGTGCCAGCAGCTTAGTCACCGGGGACATACAGTTTTTT. Its protein product is CASSLVTGDIQFF. Supplemented by reference TRBV7-9 and TRBJ1-4, the full variable domain reads DTGVSQNPRHKITKRGQNVTFRCDPISEHNRLYWYRQTLGQGPEFLTYFQNEAQLEKSRLLSDRFSAERPKGSFSTLEIQRTEQGDSAMYLCASSLVTGDIQFFGSGTQLSVL.

This chain uses TRBV9 with TRBJ2-6; tentative D call: TRBD1 (6 bases). This CDR3 contains 17 residues. Trimming left V 4 bases short and J 4 bases short, with 18 bases between. CDR1 and CDR2 (germline): SGDLS, YYNGEE. CDR3 nucleotides: TGTGCCAGCAGCACCCACAGGGATACAGGAGGGGCCAACGTCCTGACTTTC. Translating it yields CASSTHRDTGGANVLTF.

Only a few counts were recorded for this clonotype. The rearrangement links TRBV7-2 to TRBJ2-2, with 10 bases that match TRBD2. With V trimmed by 1 base and J by 4 bases, 6 bases remained unmatched. Germline CDR1 is SGHTA and CDR2 is FQGNSA. The CDR3 is 17 amino acids. CDR3 in DNA: TGTGCCAGCAGCTTAGATAGCGGGAGGTTCCTCACCGGGGAGCTGTTTTTT. It translates to CASSLDSGRFLTGELFF. Full variable domain (rest looked up from reference TRBV7-2 and TRBJ2-2): GAGVSQSPSNKVTEKGKDVELRCDPISGHTALYWYRQSLGQGLEFLIYFQGNSAPDKSGLPSDRFSAERTGGSVSTLTIQRTQQEDSAVYLCASSLDSGRFLTGELFFGEGSRLTVL.

There are many counts of this clonotype. The gene calls are TRBV24-1 and TRBJ2-3, with 10 bases identical to TRBD1. In germline, CDR1 is KGHDR, CDR2 SFDVKD. The junction had 9 bases not matched to a gene; V was cut back by 5 bases and J by 2 bases. CDR3 length: 17 amino acids. CDR3 residues: CATSGRDRGRDTDTQYF. DNA for the CDR3: TGTGCCACCAGTGGCCGGGACAGGGGTCGTGACACAGATACGCAGTATTTT.

This clonotype was observed many times. The chain carries TRBV12-3 or TRBV12-4 and TRBJ1-2; D not certain. The CDR3 sequence is 11 residues long. V lost 7 bases, J lost 6 bases, and 9 bases lay in between. The CDR3 loop is CASTMGDGYTF. The CDR3 DNA sequence: TGTGCCAGCACCATGGGTGATGGCTACACCTTC.

As concerns this clonotype: At one end the junction does not follow the germline gene, possibly because of a read error. The J gene is TRBJ2-3, the V gene TRBV7-7; 7 nucleotides agree with TRBD1. Looked up from germline, CDR1 is SSHAT and CDR2 is FNYEAQ (reference sequence). The CDR3 totals 14 residues. Written as DNA, the CDR3 is TGTGCTAGCAGCGCCCGGCAGGGACAGAGTACGCAGTATTTT. It codes for CASSARQGQSTQYF.

This clonotype was counted at least ten times. This chain connects TRBV11-2 to TRBJ2-7; TRBD2 matches 9 bases. This CDR3 has 13 amino acids. Germline values: CDR1 SGHAT, CDR2 FQNNGV. Unmatched junction bases numbered 4, after V lost 4 bases and J lost 6 bases. In nucleotides, the CDR3 is TGTGCCAGCAGCTGGACTAGCGCACTCGAGCAGTACGTC. Its translation: CASSWTSALEQYV.

This clonotype was detected ten times or more. V is TRBV12-3 or TRBV12-4 and J is TRBJ2-3; 11 nucleotides line up with TRBD2. V lost 2 bases, J lost 2 bases, and 3 bases stayed unmatched. The CDR3 loop spans 16 amino acids. The CDR3 sequence: CASSLLLAGVTDTQYF. DNA of the CDR3: TGTGCCAGCAGTTTATTACTAGCGGGGGTCACAGATACGCAGTATTTT.

CDR3 DNA: TGTGCCAGCAGTTTGGCGGACAGGCGAAAGTTCTTC. Protein sequence: CASSLADRRKFF. The chain recombines TRBV12-3 or TRBV12-4 with TRBJ2-1, with TRBD1 matching over 7 bases. V dropped 3 bases and J dropped 14; count of bases not matched to a gene: 7. The CDR3 totals 12 residues.

As for this clonotype: This may stem from a read error, because a much larger clone lies one nucleotide away. The chain uses TRBV28 and TRBJ2-1, with 7 bases lining up with TRBD2. This CDR3 is built from 16 residues. Per germline, CDR1 MDHEN and CDR2 SYDVKM. Trimming removed 3 bases from V and 2 bases from J; junction bases left unmatched: 7. The CDR3: CASSFRPAGTYNEQFF. The DNA for the CDR3 is TGTGCCAGCAGTTTCCGACCAGCGGGAACCTACAATGAGCAGTTCTTC.

This clonotype came up a few times. The V call is TRBV6-1, the J call TRBJ2-5; 12 positions match TRBD2. The CDR3 is made up of 17 amino acids. With V trimmed by 6 bases and J by 2 bases, 10 bases remained unmatched. Germline values: CDR1 MNHNS, CDR2 SASEGT. CDR3 sequence: CASSSLTSGRQQETQYF. CDR3 nucleotides: TGTGCCAGCAGCAGCCTCACTAGCGGGAGGCAACAAGAGACCCAGTACTTC.

This clonotype was found many times. The chain employs TRBV11-2 and TRBJ2-3, with D unresolved. V was clipped by 2 bases and J by 1 base, with 13 bases between them. Germline assignment: CDR1 SGHAT and CDR2 FQNNGV. This CDR3 contains 16 residues. The CDR3 DNA reads TGTGCCAGCAGCTTAAAGTCCTTGGCCCGCACAGATACGCAGTATTTT. As protein: CASSLKSLARTDTQYF.

Many counts were recorded for this clonotype. This chain connects TRBV10-3 to TRBJ1-4; TRBD1 agrees at 9 bases. The V gene's germline CDR1 is ENHRY and CDR2 SYGVKD. The CDR3 is 16 residues long. The V gene end was trimmed by 4 bases and the J gene end by 6 bases; junction bases not matched to a gene: 9. The CDR3 DNA reads TGTGCCATCAGTGGCGAGGGGACAGGGCGGGATGAAAAACTGTTTTTT. Its translation: CAISGEGTGRDEKLFF.

This clonotype was counted at least ten times. This sequence joins TRBV20-1 and TRBJ2-5; 10 nucleotides line up with TRBD2. The V gene's germline CDR1 is DFQATT and CDR2 SNEGSKA (reference sequence). The CDR3 has 15 amino acids. V was pared by 0 bases and J by 5 bases, with 6 bases of the junction left unmatched. CDR3 sequence: CSARDRTSGMETQYF. The CDR3 DNA reads TGCAGTGCTAGAGATCGCACTAGCGGGATGGAGACCCAGTACTTC.

This clonotype occurred a few times. The gene calls are TRBV6-1 and TRBJ2-2; tentative D call: TRBD2 (5 bases). V was cut by 7 bases and J by 2 bases, with 11 bases left in between. Germline assignment: CDR1 MNHNS and CDR2 SASEGT. This CDR3 is built from 14 residues. CDR3 DNA: TGTGCCAGCACCCAGCGGAAAAACACCGGGGAGCTGTTTTTT. Translating gives CASTQRKNTGELFF.

This clonotype was observed at least ten times. This sequence joins TRBV2 and TRBJ1-4; D possibly corresponds to TRBD1 (5 bases). V was pared by 8 bases and J by 7 bases, with 11 bases between. The CDR3 has 12 residues. Germline CDR1 is SNHLY and CDR2 is FYNNEI. The CDR3 is CASSGLSEKLFF. The CDR3 DNA sequence: TGTGCCAGCTCAGGGCTGAGTGAAAAACTGTTTTTT.

The chain combines TRBV7-3 with TRBJ2-2, with 8 bases aligning to TRBD1. The CDR3 runs 16 residues. The V gene end was trimmed by 5 bases and the J gene end by 4 bases; junction bases not matched to a gene: 9. The germline gives CDR1 SGHTA, CDR2 FQGTGA. CDR3 in amino acids: CASSKGQAWGTGELFF. The DNA for the CDR3 is TGTGCCAGCAGCAAGGGACAGGCCTGGGGCACCGGGGAGCTGTTTTTT.